This T cell receptor (beta chain) was recovered during a study of cytomegalovirus exposure and HLA in healthy donors. Study-level background: Researchers found that approximately 85% of about 400 genotyped donors fell within the Caucasian-associated ancestry cluster.

As concerns this clone: Its antigen remains unidentified.

Study-wide points: Later genetic work tied a missense DCLRE1C variant to beta-chain V and J trimming.

Primers included in the PCR were 60 Vbeta and 13 Jbeta primers. The method was immunoSEQ multiplex PCR; TCRdb's version includes in-frame clones alone and lacks a portion of them. The sample yields about 160,000 clones, about 71% seen once. CDR3 length: 15 amino acids. Germline V lookup: CDR1 SGHNT, CDR2 YYREEE (reference sequence). The ends lost 2 bases at V and 0 bases at J; junction bases unmatched: 5. The sequence derives from a woman in her thirties in good health and CMV-seronegative. The specimen was PBMCs. This rearrangement joins TRBV5-4 to TRBJ2-7, with 7 bases lining up with TRBD2. The CDR3 coding sequence is TGTGCCAGCAGCTTCTCCGGGACTACCTCCTACGAGCAGTACTTC. This encodes CASSFSGTTSYEQYF.